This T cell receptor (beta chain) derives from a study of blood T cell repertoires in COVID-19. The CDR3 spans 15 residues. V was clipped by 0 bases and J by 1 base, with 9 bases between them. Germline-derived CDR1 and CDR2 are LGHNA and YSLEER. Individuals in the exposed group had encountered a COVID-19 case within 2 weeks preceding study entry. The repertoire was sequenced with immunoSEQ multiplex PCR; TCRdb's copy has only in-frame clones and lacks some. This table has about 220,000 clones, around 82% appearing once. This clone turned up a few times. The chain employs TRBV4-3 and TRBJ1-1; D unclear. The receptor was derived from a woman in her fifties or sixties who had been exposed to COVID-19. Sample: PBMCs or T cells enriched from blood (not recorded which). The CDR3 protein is CASSQEGLENTEAFF. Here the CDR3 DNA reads TGCGCCAGCAGCCAAGAAGGACTAGAGAACACTGAAGCTTTCTTT.